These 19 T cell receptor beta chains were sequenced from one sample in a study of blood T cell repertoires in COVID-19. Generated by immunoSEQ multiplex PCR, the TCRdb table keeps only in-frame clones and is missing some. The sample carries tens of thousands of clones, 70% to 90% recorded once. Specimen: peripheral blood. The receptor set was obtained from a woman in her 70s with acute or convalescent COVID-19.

The CDR3 DNA sequence: TGTGCCTTGTCGGGACAGGGGAATCAGCCCCAGCATTTT. This sequence encodes CALSGQGNQPQHF. The chain uses TRBV30 and TRBJ1-5; 10 bases are shared with TRBD1. This CDR3 region has 13 residues. V trimming: 7 bases; J trimming: 4 bases; junction bases outside the gene matches: 4. Germline V lookup: CDR1 GTSNPN, CDR2 SVGIG (reference sequence).

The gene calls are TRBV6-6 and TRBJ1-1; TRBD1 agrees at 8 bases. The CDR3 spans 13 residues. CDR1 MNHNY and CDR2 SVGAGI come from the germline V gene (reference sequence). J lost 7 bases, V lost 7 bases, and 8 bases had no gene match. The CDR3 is CASTPDRGLEAFF. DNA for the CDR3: TGTGCCAGCACCCCAGACAGGGGACTTGAAGCTTTCTTT.

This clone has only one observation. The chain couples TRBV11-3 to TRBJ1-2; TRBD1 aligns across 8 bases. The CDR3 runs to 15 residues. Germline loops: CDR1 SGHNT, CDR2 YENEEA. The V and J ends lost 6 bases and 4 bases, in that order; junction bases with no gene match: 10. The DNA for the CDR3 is TGTGCCAGCAGAGAGGACAGGGCGTACTCCTATGGCTACACCTTC. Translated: CASREDRAYSYGYTF.

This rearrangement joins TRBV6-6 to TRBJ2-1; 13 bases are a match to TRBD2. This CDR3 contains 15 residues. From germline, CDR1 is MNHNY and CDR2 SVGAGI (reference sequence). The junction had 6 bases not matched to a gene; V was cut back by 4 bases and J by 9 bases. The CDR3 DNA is TGTGCCAGCAGTTTAACTAGCGGGGGGGCCAGTGAGCAGTTCTTC. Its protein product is CASSLTSGGASEQFF.

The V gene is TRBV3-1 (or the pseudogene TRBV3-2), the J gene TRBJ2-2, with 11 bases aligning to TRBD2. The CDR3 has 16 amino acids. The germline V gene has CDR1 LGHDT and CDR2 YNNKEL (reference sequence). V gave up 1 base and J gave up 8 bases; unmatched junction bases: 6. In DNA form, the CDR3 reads TGTGCCAGCAGCCAAGTAGCGGGAGGGCCCGTTGGGGAGCTGTTTTTT. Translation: CASSQVAGGPVGELFF.

CDR3 bases: TGTGCCAGCAGTTTTCGGGACAGCGGGCTCCCCCTCCACTTT. This translates into CASSFRDSGLPLHF. The chain links TRBV28 to TRBJ1-6, with TRBD1 identical over 7 bases. Unmatched junction bases numbered 9, after V lost 3 bases and J lost 13 bases. The germline V gene has CDR1 MDHEN and CDR2 SYDVKM. There are 14 residues in the CDR3.

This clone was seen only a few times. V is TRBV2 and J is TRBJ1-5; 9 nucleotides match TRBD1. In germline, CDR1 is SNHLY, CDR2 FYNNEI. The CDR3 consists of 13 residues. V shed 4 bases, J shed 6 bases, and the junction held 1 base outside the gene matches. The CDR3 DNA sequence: TGTGCCAGCAGTGGACAGGGGGTTCAGCCCCAGCATTTT. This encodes CASSGQGVQPQHF.

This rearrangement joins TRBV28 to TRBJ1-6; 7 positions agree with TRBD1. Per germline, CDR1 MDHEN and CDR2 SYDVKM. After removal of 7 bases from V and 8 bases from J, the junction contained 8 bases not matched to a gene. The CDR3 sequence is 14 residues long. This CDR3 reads CASNVQGNYSPLHF. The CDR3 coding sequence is TGTGCCAGCAACGTACAGGGGAACTATTCACCCCTCCACTTT.

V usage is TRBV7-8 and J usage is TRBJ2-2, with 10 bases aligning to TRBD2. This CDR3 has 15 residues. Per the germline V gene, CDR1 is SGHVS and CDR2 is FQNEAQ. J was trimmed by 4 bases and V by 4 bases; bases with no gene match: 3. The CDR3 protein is CASSSSGGRTGELFF. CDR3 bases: TGTGCCAGCAGCTCTAGCGGGGGTCGCACCGGGGAGCTGTTTTTT.

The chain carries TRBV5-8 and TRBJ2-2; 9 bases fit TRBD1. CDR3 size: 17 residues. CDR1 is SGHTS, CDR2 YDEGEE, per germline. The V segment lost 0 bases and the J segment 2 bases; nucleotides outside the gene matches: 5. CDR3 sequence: CASSLAVGQGNTGELFF. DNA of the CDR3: TGTGCCAGCAGCTTGGCCGTGGGACAGGGTAACACCGGGGAGCTGTTTTTT. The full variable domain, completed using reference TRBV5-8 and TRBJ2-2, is EAGVTQSPTHLIKTRGQQATLRCSPISGHTSVYWYQQALGLGLQFLLWYDEGEERNRGNFPPRFSGRQFPNYSSELNVNALELEDSALYLCASSLAVGQGNTGELFFGEGSRLTVL.

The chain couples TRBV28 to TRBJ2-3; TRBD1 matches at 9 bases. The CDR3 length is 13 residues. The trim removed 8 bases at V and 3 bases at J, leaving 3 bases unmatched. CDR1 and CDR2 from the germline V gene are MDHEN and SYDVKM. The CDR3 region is CASRGQGTDTQYF. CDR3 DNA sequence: TGTGCCAGCCGTGGACAGGGGACAGATACGCAGTATTTT. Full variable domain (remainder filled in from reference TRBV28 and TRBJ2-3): DVKVTQSSRYLVKRTGEKVFLECVQDMDHENMFWYRQDPGLGLRLIYFSYDVKMKEKGDIPEGYSVSREKKERFSLILESASTNQTSMYLCASRGQGTDTQYFGPGTRLTVL.

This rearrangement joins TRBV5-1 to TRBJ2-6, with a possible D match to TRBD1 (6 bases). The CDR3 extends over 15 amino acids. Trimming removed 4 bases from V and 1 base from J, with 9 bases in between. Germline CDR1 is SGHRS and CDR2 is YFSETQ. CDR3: CASSLTGSGANVLTF. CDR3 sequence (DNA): TGCGCCAGCAGCCTTACAGGGTCTGGGGCCAACGTCCTGACTTTC.

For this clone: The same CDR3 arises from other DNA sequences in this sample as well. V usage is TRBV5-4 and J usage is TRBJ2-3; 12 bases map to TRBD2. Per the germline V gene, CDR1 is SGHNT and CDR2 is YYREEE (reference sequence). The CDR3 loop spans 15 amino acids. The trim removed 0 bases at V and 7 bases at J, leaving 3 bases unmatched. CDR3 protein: CASSLELAGGHTQYF. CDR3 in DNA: TGTGCCAGCAGCTTGGAGCTAGCGGGGGGGCATACGCAGTATTTT.

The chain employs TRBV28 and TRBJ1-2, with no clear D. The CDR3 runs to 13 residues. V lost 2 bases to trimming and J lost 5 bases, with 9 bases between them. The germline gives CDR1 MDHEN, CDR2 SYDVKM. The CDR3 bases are TGTGCCAGCAGTTTAGTAATGAGTTATGGCTACACCTTC. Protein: CASSLVMSYGYTF.

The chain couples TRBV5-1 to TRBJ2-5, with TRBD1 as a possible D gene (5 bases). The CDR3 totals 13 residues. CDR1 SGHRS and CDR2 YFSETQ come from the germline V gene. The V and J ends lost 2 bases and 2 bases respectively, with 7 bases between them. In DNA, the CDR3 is TGCGCCAGCAGCTTAAGGGGACAAGAGACCCAGTACTTC. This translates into CASSLRGQETQYF.

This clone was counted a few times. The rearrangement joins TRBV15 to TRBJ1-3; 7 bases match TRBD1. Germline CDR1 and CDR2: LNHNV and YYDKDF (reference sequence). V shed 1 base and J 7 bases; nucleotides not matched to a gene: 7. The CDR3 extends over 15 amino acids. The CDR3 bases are TGTGCCACCAGCAGAGGCTCAGGGGGAAGCAACACCATATATTTT. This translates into CATSRGSGGSNTIYF.

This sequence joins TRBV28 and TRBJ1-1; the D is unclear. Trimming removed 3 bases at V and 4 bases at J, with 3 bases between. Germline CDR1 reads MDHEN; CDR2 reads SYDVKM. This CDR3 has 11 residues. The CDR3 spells CASSFGTEAFF. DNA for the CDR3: TGTGCCAGCAGTTTCGGCACTGAAGCTTTCTTT.

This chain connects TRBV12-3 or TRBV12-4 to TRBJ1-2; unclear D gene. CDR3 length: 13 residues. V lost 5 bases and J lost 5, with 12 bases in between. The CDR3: CASSPRGNYGYTF. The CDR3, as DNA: TGTGCCAGCAGTCCCCGGGGAAATTATGGCTACACCTTC.

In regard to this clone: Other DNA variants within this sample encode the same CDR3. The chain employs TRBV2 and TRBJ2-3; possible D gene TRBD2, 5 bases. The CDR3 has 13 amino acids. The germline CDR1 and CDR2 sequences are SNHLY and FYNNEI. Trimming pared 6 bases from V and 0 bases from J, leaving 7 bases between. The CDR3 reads CASSGESTDTQYF. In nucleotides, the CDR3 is TGTGCCAGCAGCGGGGAAAGCACAGATACGCAGTATTTT.